These 16 T cell receptor beta chains were all obtained from the same sample, sequenced in a study of T cells in Graves' hyperthyroidism and ophthalmopathy. RNA transcripts provided the source from which TCR beta CDR3 regions were amplified. In the first-round RT-PCR of the TCR CDR3, the HTBI primer set was used. TCRdb re-called the multiplex PCR reads through MiXCR, storing one row per CDR3 protein. The sample lists about 400,000 distinct CDR3 sequences, more than 13% occurring once. Material: blood. These receptors were obtained from a man aged 50 to 59 with Graves' ophthalmopathy.

This clonotype was picked up many times. CDR3 amino acids: CASSRRQGAMNTEAFF. For the CDR3, the DNA is TGCGCCAGCAGCCGAAGACAGGGGGCGATGAACACTGAAGCTTTCTTT. The chain is built from TRBV4-1 and TRBJ1-1; 10 nucleotides match TRBD1. There are 16 residues in the CDR3. J lost 0 bases, V lost 4 bases, and 5 bases had no gene match. Per germline, CDR1 MGHRA and CDR2 YSYEKL.

This clonotype showed up many times. The V gene is TRBV11-2, the J gene TRBJ2-3; D is uncertain. Germline CDR1 SGHAT, CDR2 FQNNGV. This CDR3 has 13 residues. Trimming cost V 4 bases and J 3 bases, with 8 bases left between them. The CDR3 protein is CASSSTGTDTQYF. DNA for the CDR3: TGTGCCAGCAGCTCGACTGGTACAGATACGCAGTATTTT.

This clonotype was seen a few times. This chain links TRBV19 with TRBJ1-2, with D uncertain. Trimming left V 5 bases short and J 0 bases short, with 13 bases between. The V gene's germline CDR1 is LNHDA and CDR2 SQIVND (reference sequence). The CDR3 loop spans 15 amino acids. The CDR3 nucleotides are TGTGCCAGTAGTCCCGATCGGGGAGCTAACTATGGCTACACCTTC. It encodes CASSPDRGANYGYTF.

V is TRBV29-1 and J is TRBJ2-1; TRBD1 aligns across 12 bases. Germline CDR1 is SQVTM and CDR2 is ANQGSEA. CDR3 length: 16 amino acids. J gave up 9 bases and V 4 bases, and 13 bases lay outside the gene matches. The CDR3 sequence: CSVVGGRDRGLAEQFF. The CDR3 DNA follows: TGCAGCGTTGTGGGGGGGAGGGACAGGGGGCTGGCTGAGCAGTTCTTC.

This clonotype was seen ten or more times. The chain joins TRBV20-1 to TRBJ2-2, with 13 bases lining up with TRBD2. Germline CDR1 and CDR2: DFQATT and SNEGSKA (reference sequence). V gave up 4 bases and J gave up 7 bases; unmatched junction bases: 6. This CDR3 region has 15 residues. The CDR3 DNA reads TGCAGTGCTACGACTAGCGGGAGGCGAGACGGGGAGCTGTTTTTT. It translates to CSATTSGRRDGELFF.

This clonotype was seen ten or more times. The chain employs TRBV7-9 and TRBJ2-2; D is perhaps TRBD2 (5 bases). Germline CDR1 and CDR2: SEHNR and FQNEAQ (reference sequence). Trimming pared 0 bases from V and 2 bases from J, leaving 7 bases between. There are 15 residues in the CDR3. The CDR3, as DNA: TGTGCCAGCAGCTTAGCGGGAGCCAACACCGGGGAGCTGTTTTTT. Translation gives CASSLAGANTGELFF. Supplemented by reference TRBV7-9 and TRBJ2-2, the full variable domain reads DTGVSQNPRHKITKRGQNVTFRCDPISEHNRLYWYRQTLGQGPEFLTYFQNEAQLEKSRLLSDRFSAERPKGSFSTLEIQRTEQGDSAMYLCASSLAGANTGELFFGEGSRLTVL.

This rearrangement joins TRBV19 to TRBJ1-2, with D possibly TRBD1 on 5 matching bases. CDR3 length equals 15 residues. V was clipped by 0 bases and J by 8 bases, with 16 bases between them. In germline, CDR1 is LNHDA, CDR2 SQIVND (reference sequence). Here the CDR3 reads CASSIDRGQAFGYTF. CDR3 sequence (DNA): TGTGCCAGTAGTATAGATAGGGGCCAGGCTTTCGGCTACACCTTC.

This clonotype was counted only a few times. The rearrangement links TRBV5-1 to TRBJ2-7; 9 bases map to TRBD1. The CDR3 is made up of 14 amino acids. V dropped 2 bases and J dropped 6; count of bases not matched to a gene: 6. Germline-derived CDR1 and CDR2 are SGHRS and YFSETQ. CDR3: CASSFGQGRGEQYF. In DNA form, the CDR3 reads TGCGCCAGCAGCTTCGGACAGGGGAGGGGCGAGCAGTACTTC.

This clonotype was detected only a few times. CDR3 nucleotide sequence: TGTGCCACCAGCGCTAGCGGGAGTTATGAGCAGTTCTTC. Amino acid sequence: CATSASGSYEQFF. The chain carries TRBV24-1 and TRBJ2-1, with 10 bases lining up with TRBD2. Germline lookup yields CDR1 KGHDR and CDR2 SFDVKD. V dropped 7 bases and J dropped 8; count of bases not matched to a gene: 4. This CDR3 is 13 amino acids long.

This clonotype was recorded a few times. The J gene is TRBJ2-7, the V gene TRBV6-1, with D maybe TRBD1 (5 bases). Germline CDR1 is MNHNS and CDR2 is SASEGT. Trimming took 6 bases from V and 6 from J, leaving 15 bases between them. This CDR3 has 13 amino acids. CDR3: CASRTVGASEQYF. The CDR3 bases are TGTGCCAGCAGAACCGTAGGGGCCTCCGAGCAGTACTTC.

This chain links TRBV6-1 with TRBJ2-7, with 11 bases that match TRBD1. Germline V gives CDR1 MNHNS, CDR2 SASEGT. The CDR3 spans 14 residues. J gave up 6 bases and V 6 bases, and 7 bases lay outside the gene matches. CDR3 residues: CASRGAGTGGEQYF. DNA of the CDR3: TGTGCCAGCAGAGGAGCCGGGACAGGGGGCGAGCAGTACTTC.

Many counts were recorded for this clonotype. The J gene is TRBJ1-1, the V gene TRBV5-6, with 8 positions matching TRBD1. Looked up from germline, CDR1 is SGHDT and CDR2 is YYEEEE. CDR3 length equals 13 residues. J was trimmed by 5 bases and V by 2 bases; bases with no gene match: 2. The CDR3 coding sequence is TGTGCCAGCAGCTTTAGGGACAGGACTGAAGCTTTCTTT. Its protein is CASSFRDRTEAFF.

The chain employs TRBV11-3 and TRBJ2-5; 9 positions match TRBD2. In germline, CDR1 is SGHNT, CDR2 YENEEA. This CDR3 has 15 residues. The ends lost 4 bases at V and 5 bases at J; junction bases unmatched: 8. DNA of the CDR3: TGTGCCAGCAGCTCACAGATAGCGGGAGTGGAGACCCAGTACTTC. Protein product: CASSSQIAGVETQYF. Looking up the rest from reference TRBV11-3 and TRBJ2-5 gives the full variable domain: EAGVVQSPRYKIIEKKQPVAFWCNPISGHNTLYWYLQNLGQGPELLIRYENEEAVDDSQLPKDRFSAERLKGVDSTLKIQPAELGDSAVYLCASSSQIAGVETQYFGPGTRLLVL.

This clonotype showed up many times. The chain employs TRBV20-1 and TRBJ1-4; D possibly corresponds to TRBD1 (6 bases). This CDR3 spans 14 amino acids. Germline V lookup: CDR1 DFQATT, CDR2 SNEGSKA (reference sequence). V lost 6 bases and J lost 7, with 18 bases in between. CDR3 residues: CSAGQLGAREKLFF. CDR3 coding DNA: TGCAGTGCCGGTCAGTTGGGGGCGCGTGAAAAACTGTTTTTT.

CDR3 sequence: CASSSRQAHYEQYF. CDR3 nucleotide sequence: TGTGCCAGCAGTTCGCGACAGGCTCACTACGAGCAGTACTTC. The rearrangement links TRBV27 to TRBJ2-7; D perhaps matches TRBD1 (6 bases). The CDR3 length is 14 residues. Trimming removed 4 bases from V and 3 bases from J, with 13 bases in between. The germline gives CDR1 MNHEY, CDR2 SMNVEV (reference sequence).

This chain connects TRBV19 to TRBJ1-1; TRBD1 matches 7 bases. Losses at the gene ends were 3 bases for V and 2 bases for J; bases not matched to a gene: 6. The CDR3 spans 15 residues. Per germline, CDR1 LNHDA and CDR2 SQIVND (reference sequence). CDR3 coding DNA: TGTGCCAGTAGTATGGCGGCAGGGGGTAACACTGAAGCTTTCTTT. Amino acids: CASSMAAGGNTEAFF.